The clone carrying this T cell receptor (beta chain) was seen at least ten times. The record originates from a study of T cells after yellow fever vaccination. A 5'RACE template-switching step, the method used to make TCR cDNA, added a universal primer site and UMIs. TCRdb recomputed calls from the 5' RACE reads with MiXCR, one row per CDR3 protein. Among 250,000 to 350,000 distinct CDR3 sequences listed, around 9.3% were seen once. Losses at the gene ends were 2 bases for V and 4 bases for J; bases not matched to a gene: 7. Germline values: CDR1 SNHLY, CDR2 FYNNEI. The CDR3 extends over 15 amino acids.

Sequencing used CD4+ T cells sorted from PBMCs, obtained 5 days after the yellow fever booster vaccination. The sequence came from a man aged 18 to 30 who received the YFV17D yellow fever vaccine. The J gene is TRBJ2-7, the V gene TRBV2; 8 nucleotides agree with TRBD1. DNA of the CDR3: TGTGCCAGCAGTGAACCCCAGGGGGCGAGATACGAGCAGTACTTC. It codes for CASSEPQGARYEQYF.